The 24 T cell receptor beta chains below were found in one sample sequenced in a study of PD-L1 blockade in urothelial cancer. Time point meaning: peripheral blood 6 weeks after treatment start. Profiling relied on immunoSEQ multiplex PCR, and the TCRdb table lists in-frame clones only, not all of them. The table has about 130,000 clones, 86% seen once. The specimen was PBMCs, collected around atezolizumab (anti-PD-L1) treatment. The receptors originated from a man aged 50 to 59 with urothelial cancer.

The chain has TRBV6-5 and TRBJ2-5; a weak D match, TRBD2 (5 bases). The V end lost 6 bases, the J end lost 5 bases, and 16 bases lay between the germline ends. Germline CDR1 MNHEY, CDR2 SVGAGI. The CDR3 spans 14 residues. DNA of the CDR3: TGTGCCAGCAGCCGACTCCGGGGATCGGAGACCCAGTACTTC. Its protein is CASSRLRGSETQYF.

DNA for the CDR3: TGTGCCAGCGCCGCGTCCCCCTATGGCTACACCTTC. Its protein product is CASAASPYGYTF. The rearrangement links TRBV6-5 to TRBJ1-2; D gene uncertain. Germline lookup yields CDR1 MNHEY and CDR2 SVGAGI. The CDR3 sequence is 12 residues long. Trimming stripped 8 bases from V and 4 bases from J, with 11 bases between.

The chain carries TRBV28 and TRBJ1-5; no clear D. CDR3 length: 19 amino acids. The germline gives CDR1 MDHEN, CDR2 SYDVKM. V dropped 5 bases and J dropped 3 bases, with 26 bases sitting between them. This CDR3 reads CASSIRPPGGIYNNQPQHF. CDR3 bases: TGTGCCAGCAGTATCCGCCCCCCTGGCGGAATTTACAACAATCAGCCCCAGCATTTT.

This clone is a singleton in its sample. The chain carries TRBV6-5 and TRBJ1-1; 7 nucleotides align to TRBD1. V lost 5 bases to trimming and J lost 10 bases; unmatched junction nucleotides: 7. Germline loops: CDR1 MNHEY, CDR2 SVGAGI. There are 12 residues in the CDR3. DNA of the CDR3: TGTGCCAGCAGTACAGGGGATTGGGGAGCTTTCTTT. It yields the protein CASSTGDWGAFF.

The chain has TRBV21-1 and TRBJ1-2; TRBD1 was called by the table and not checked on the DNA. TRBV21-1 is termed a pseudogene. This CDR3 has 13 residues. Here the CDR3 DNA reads TGTGCCAGCAGCAAAGGGACAGTCTATGGCTACACCTTC. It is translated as CASSKGTVYGYTF.

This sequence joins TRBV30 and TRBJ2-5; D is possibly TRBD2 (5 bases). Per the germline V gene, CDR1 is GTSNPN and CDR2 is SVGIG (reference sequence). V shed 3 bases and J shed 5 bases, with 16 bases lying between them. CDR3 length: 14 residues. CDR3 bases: TGTGCCTGGAGGGGGAGCCCCGTGGGGGAGACCCAGTACTTC. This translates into CAWRGSPVGETQYF.

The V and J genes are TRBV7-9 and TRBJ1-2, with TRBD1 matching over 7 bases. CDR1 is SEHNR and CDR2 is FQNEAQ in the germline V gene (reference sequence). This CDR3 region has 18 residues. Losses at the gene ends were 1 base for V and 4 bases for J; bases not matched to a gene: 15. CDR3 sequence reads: CASSLGGGVLEKAYGYTF. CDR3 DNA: TGTGCCAGCAGCTTAGGAGGGGGCGTTCTGGAGAAAGCCTATGGCTACACCTTC.

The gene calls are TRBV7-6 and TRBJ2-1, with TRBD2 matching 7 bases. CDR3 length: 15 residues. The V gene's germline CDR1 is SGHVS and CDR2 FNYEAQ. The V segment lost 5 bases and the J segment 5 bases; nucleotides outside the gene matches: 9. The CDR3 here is CASSPRTRGNNEQFF. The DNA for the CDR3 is TGTGCCAGCAGCCCTAGGACTAGAGGGAACAATGAGCAGTTCTTC.

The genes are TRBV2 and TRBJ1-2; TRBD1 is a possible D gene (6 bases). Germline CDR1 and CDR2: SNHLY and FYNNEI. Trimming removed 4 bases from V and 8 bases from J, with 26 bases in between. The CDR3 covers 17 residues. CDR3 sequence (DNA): TGTGCCAGCAGTGGACTCAGGGGCAGGGGCGAATCAGGAGGCTACACCTTC. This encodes CASSGLRGRGESGGYTF. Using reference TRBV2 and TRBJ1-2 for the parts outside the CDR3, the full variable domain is EPEVTQTPSHQVTQMGQEVILRCVPISNHLYFYWYRQILGQKVEFLVSFYNNEISEKSEIFDDQFSVERPDGSNFTLKIRSTKLEDSAMYFCASSGLRGRGESGGYTFGSGTRLTVV.

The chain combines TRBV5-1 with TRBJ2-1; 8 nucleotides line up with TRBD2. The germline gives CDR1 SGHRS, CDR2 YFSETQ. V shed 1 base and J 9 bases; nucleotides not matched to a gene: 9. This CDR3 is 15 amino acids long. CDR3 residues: CASSLSSSGSGEQFF. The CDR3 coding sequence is TGCGCCAGCAGCTTGTCGTCTAGCGGGTCGGGTGAGCAGTTCTTC.

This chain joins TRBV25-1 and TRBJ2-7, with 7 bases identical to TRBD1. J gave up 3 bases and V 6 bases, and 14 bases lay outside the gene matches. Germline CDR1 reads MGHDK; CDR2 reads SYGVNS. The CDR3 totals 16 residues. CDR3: CASSKQVTGAYYEQYF. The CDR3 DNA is TGTGCCAGCAGCAAACAGGTCACAGGGGCCTACTACGAGCAGTACTTC.

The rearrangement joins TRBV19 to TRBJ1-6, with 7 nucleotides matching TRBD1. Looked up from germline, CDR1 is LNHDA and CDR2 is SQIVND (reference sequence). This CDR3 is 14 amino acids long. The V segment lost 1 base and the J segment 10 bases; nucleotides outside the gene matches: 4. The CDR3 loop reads CASSIGTGGSPLHF. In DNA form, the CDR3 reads TGTGCCAGTAGTATAGGGACAGGCGGATCACCCCTCCACTTT.

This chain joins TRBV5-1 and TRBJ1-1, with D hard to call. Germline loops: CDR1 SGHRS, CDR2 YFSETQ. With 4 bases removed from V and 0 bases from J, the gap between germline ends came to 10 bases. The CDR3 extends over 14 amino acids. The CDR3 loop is CASSGGGVNTEAFF. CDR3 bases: TGCGCCAGCAGCGGAGGCGGGGTGAACACTGAAGCTTTCTTT.

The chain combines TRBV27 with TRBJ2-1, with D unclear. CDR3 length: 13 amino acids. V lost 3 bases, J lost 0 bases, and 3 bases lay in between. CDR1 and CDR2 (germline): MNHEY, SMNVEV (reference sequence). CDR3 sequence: CASSFRSYNEQFF. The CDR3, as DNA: TGTGCCAGCAGTTTCCGCTCCTACAATGAGCAGTTCTTC.

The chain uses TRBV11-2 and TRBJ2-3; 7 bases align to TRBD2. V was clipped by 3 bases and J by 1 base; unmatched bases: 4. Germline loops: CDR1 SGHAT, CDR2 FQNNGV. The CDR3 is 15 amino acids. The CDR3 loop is CASSFGAGGTDTQYF. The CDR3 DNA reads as TGTGCCAGCAGCTTTGGGGCGGGAGGCACAGATACGCAGTATTTT.

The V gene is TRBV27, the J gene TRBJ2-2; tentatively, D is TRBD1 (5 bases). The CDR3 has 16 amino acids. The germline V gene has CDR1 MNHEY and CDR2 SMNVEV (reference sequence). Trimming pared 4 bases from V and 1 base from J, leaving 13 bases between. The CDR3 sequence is CASSSGKRGNTGELFF. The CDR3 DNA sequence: TGTGCCAGCAGTTCAGGGAAAAGGGGGAACACCGGGGAGCTGTTTTTT.

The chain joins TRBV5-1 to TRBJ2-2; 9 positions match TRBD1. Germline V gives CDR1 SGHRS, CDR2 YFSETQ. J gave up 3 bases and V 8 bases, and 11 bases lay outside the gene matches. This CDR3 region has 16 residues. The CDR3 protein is CASSQQGARDTGELFF. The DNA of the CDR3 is TGCGCCAGTTCCCAACAGGGGGCGAGGGACACCGGGGAGCTGTTTTTT.

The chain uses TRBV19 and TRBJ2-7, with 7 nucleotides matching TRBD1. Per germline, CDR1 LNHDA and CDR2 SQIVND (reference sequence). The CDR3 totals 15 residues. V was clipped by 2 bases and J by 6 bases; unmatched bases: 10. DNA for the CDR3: TGTGCCAGTAGTATAACCACAGGGGTTTTTCTCGAGCAGTACTTC. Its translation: CASSITTGVFLEQYF.

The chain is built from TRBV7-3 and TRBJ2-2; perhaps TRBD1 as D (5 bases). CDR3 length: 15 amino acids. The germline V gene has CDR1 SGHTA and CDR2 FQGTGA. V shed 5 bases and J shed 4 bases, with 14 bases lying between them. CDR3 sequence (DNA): TGTGCCAGCAGCCTTACAGGCTTCAGCACCGGGGAGCTGTTTTTT. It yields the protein CASSLTGFSTGELFF.

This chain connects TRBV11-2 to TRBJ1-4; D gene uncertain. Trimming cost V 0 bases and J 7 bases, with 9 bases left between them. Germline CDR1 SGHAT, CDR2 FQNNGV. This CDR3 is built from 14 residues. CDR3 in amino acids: CASSLDLRGEKLFF. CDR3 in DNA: TGTGCCAGCAGCTTAGATCTACGTGGTGAAAAACTGTTTTTT.

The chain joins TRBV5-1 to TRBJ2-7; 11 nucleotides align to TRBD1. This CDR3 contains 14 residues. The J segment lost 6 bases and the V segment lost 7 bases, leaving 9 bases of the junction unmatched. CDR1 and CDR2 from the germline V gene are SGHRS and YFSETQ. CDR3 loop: CASSIGGQGGEQYF. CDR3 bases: TGCGCCAGCTCGATTGGGGGACAGGGGGGCGAGCAGTACTTC.

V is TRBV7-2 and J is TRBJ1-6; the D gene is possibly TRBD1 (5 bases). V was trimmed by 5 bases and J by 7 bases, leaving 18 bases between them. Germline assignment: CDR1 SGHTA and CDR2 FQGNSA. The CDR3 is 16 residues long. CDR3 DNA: TGTGCCAGCAGCATAATAGTAGGGACTCTAAATTCACCCCTCCACTTT. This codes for CASSIIVGTLNSPLHF.

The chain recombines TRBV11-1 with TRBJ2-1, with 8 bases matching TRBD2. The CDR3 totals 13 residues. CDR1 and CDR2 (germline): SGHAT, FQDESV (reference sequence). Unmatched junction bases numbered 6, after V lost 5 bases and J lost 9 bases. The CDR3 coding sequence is TGTGCCAGCAGCCCCGGACTAGCATTTGAGCAGTTCTTC. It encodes CASSPGLAFEQFF.

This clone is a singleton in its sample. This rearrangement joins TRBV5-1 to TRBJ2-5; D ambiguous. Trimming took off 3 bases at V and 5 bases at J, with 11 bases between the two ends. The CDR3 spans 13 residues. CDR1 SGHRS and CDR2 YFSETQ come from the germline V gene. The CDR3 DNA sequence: TGCGCCAGCAGCTGGGTGGGCTTGGAGACCCAGTACTTC. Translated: CASSWVGLETQYF.